This T cell receptor beta chain is from a study of T cell responses to AZD1222 COVID-19 vaccine. About the research overall: Investigators merged groups given second doses at roughly 4 or roughly 12 weeks. Findings of the study overall: Compared with day 0, the breadth and depth of the Spike-specific TCR repertoire rose significantly after two doses of AZD1222. CD4 TCRs linked to vaccination spanned spike, dominating at 160-218 and 743-854. Among the donors, most were white British and more were female, and clonal diversity was possibly underestimated.

Comments on this clone: Its matching antigen is unknown.

The assay was immunoSEQ multiplex PCR, and TCRdb's table has in-frame clones only and misses some. The data hold 150,000 to 200,000 clones, with approximately 92% observed a single time. This CDR3 is built from 15 residues. V lost 4 bases to trimming and J lost 0 bases, with 12 bases between them. CDR1 MGHDK and CDR2 SYGVNS come from the germline V gene. The sequences come from peripheral blood, collected on day 0 of AZD1222 vaccination. The receptor was derived from an adult in good health. The chain recombines TRBV25-1 with TRBJ1-1, with D tentatively TRBD1 (5 bases). CDR3 region: CASSAWDGLNTEAFF. DNA of the CDR3: TGTGCCAGCAGTGCATGGGACGGCCTGAACACTGAAGCTTTCTTT.